The 2 T cell receptor beta chains below were found in one sample sequenced in a study of T cells in Graves' hyperthyroidism and ophthalmopathy. Amplified TCR beta CDR3 regions derived from RNA transcripts. The HTBI primer set served for first-round RT-PCR of the TCR CDR3. TCRdb re-called the multiplex PCR reads through MiXCR, storing one row per CDR3 protein. The data hold over 450,000 distinct CDR3 sequences, with 13% to 15% observed a single time. The sample taken for sequencing was blood. These receptor sequences come from a woman between 18 and 29 years old with Graves' hyperthyroidism.

This clonotype was counted many times. This chain connects TRBV12-3 or TRBV12-4 to TRBJ2-7; 9 bases match TRBD1. This CDR3 contains 14 residues. J lost 2 bases, V lost 5 bases, and 4 bases had no gene match. The CDR3: CASSPGQGPYEQYF. The CDR3, as DNA: TGTGCCAGCAGTCCGGGACAGGGCCCCTACGAGCAGTACTTC.

This clonotype was detected ten times or more. This sequence joins TRBV11-2 and TRBJ2-5; D could derive from TRBD1 or TRBD2 (5 bases each). V lost 6 bases, J lost 4 bases, and 15 bases lay in between. This CDR3 spans 14 amino acids. The germline CDR1 and CDR2 sequences are SGHAT and FQNNGV. This CDR3 is CASRHFSGLETQYF. CDR3 coding DNA: TGTGCCAGCAGACATTTCTCGGGGCTAGAGACCCAGTACTTC.